This TCR beta chain came from a study of T cells in Graves' hyperthyroidism and ophthalmopathy. RNA transcripts gave rise to amplified TCR beta CDR3 regions. In the first-round RT-PCR of the TCR CDR3, the HTBI primer set was used. TCRdb analysed the multiplex PCR reads with MiXCR anew, one entry per CDR3 protein. Among hundreds of thousands of distinct CDR3 sequences listed, roughly 25% were seen once. This clonotype was counted between two and nine times. Its specificity is unknown. Findings and caveats of the study: Model predictions of ophthalmopathy came a median around 6.5 months before onset. A model of 13 V-J pairs discriminated ophthalmopathy from stable hyperthyroidism.

The germline V gene encodes CDR1 DFQATT and CDR2 SNEGSKA (reference sequence). The CDR3 consists of 15 residues. V trimming: 0 bases; J trimming: 1 base; junction bases outside the gene matches: 4. Disease duration under 2 months; hyperthyroidism patients were aged 18 to 65. On the basis of clinical symptoms, serum thyroxine and TRAb, thyroid ultrasound and orbital computed tomography, diagnoses were made. The chain is built from TRBV20-1 and TRBJ1-1; 8 bases fit TRBD1. The sequencing sample was made of blood. The sequence was obtained from a man in his fifties or sixties with Graves' hyperthyroidism. DNA for the CDR3: TGCAGTGCTAGAGAGCAGGGGGCGACGAACACTGAAGCTTTCTTT. This codes for CSAREQGATNTEAFF.